This T cell receptor beta chain emerged from a study of blood T cell repertoires in COVID-19 (dated by TCRdb to about 2020). Describing the broader study: The collaborator samples originated in the United States, Italy and Spain and spanned the acute and convalescent phases of COVID-19. The material from the prospective study consisted of cDNA or gDNA derived from T cells, B-cell-depleted T cells, or PBMCs. Samples came from the ongoing ImmuneRACE study (first 160 participants) plus 1,254 subjects from 6 global collaborators. Nearly every sample came with metadata listing a de-identified subject ID, COVID-19 status, age in years and sex. The dataset comprised deeply sampled blood TCRbeta repertoires from subjects exposed to, actively infected with, or recovered from COVID-19. Where HLA class I and class II types were available, the types were taken from metadata supplied by the sample provider, not from assay-based typing. The repertoires were made available in a free public database intended to serve as a resource for research on the immune response to SARS-CoV-2.

Beyond this particular receptor, the publication reports: Clinical and demographic metadata were provided uncurated, with the amount varying by source and participant.

At one collaborating source in Seattle, patients were enrolled during active infection and were followed longitudinally through the course of disease. Each collaborating institution followed its own protocols to collect whole blood in K2EDTA tubes. For TCRbeta analysis, collaborators shipped samples as frozen whole blood, isolated PBMCs, or DNA extracted from either of those sample types. TCRbeta CDR3 regions were amplified from genomic DNA by means of the immunoSEQ Assay, a bias-controlled multiplex PCR. Processing in the source paper ran as follows. The number of nucleated cells in each sample was estimated by amplification of reference gene primers within the assay. To quantify the absolute abundance of each unique TCRbeta CDR3 rearrangement, sequence reads were collapsed and filtered. For each sample, productive Simpson clonality was calculated as the square root of Simpson's diversity index over productive rearrangements. TCRdb stores this immuneACCESS table with in-frame sequences only. Part of the clones is absent; in the studies checked, under half of the shortfall reflects unresolved V genes, and no reason is known for the rest. The V and J calls and the clone size are those of that table, but D and trimming were determined from the DNA. The sample table lists some 260,000 clones, approximately 88% of them with a count of one. The top ten constitute around 6.6% of the sample.

Taken from the germline V gene (reference sequence), the CDR1 and CDR2 loops are MNHEY and SMNVEV. Trimming takes 3 bases from V and 7 bases from J, and the germline ends sit 10 bases apart. The CDR3 runs 14 amino acids, cysteine and phenylalanine included. Only the CDR3 part of the read is kept: 42 bases, read in frame from the first base. About this clone itself: Its specific antigen is unknown. Base qualities were left out, and no much larger clone turns up one base away.

The sample consisted of peripheral blood. This TCR derives from a woman in her twenties or thirties with COVID-19, enrolled during active disease. In this chain, TRBV27 is recombined with TRBJ1-6; no confident D gene assignment can be made. The CDR3 region reads CASSFRVENSPLHF. In nucleotides, the sequence is TGTGCCAGCAGTTTCCGGGTCGAAAATTCACCCCTCCACTTT.